A single sample is the source of the 22 T cell receptor beta chains below, sequenced in a study of a mutant IDH1 vaccine in newly diagnosed glioma. Method: immunoSEQ multiplex PCR; TCRdb's copy keeps in-frame clones and lacks some. Of 56,000 or so clones detected, around 80% appear once; the ten largest clones hold approximately 1.8%. Sample time point: week 5, during vaccination. All doses held 300 ug of mutant IDH1 20-mer peptide, with topical imiquimod. The antigens these receptors bind are not known. Sequenced here: PBMCs, sampled from a glioma patient whose treatment included an IDH1 peptide vaccine. These receptors originate from a middle-aged woman with glioma.

The rearrangement uses TRBV13 and TRBJ2-7; D is unclear. The ends were cut back, 5 bases at V and 0 bases at J, with 11 bases in the middle. The CDR3 is 14 residues long. Germline loops: CDR1 PRHDT, CDR2 FYEKMQ (reference sequence). CDR3 bases: TGTGCCAGCAGCCCGTCTCCGATCTCCTACGAGCAGTACTTC. Amino acids: CASSPSPISYEQYF.

CDR3 coding DNA: TGTGCCTGCCAAGACAGGGGAATTACCTACGAGCAGTACTTC. It is translated as CACQDRGITYEQYF. The rearrangement joins TRBV30 to TRBJ2-5; 8 nucleotides match TRBD1. The J call may be wrong; the DNA end is better matched by TRBJ2-7. The CDR3 is 14 residues long. The V gene's germline CDR1 is GTSNPN and CDR2 SVGIG (reference sequence).

Only a few counts were recorded for this clone. The chain is built from TRBV6-5 and TRBJ1-2; TRBD1 might be the D (5 bases). Germline V CDR1 and CDR2: MNHEY, SVGAGI. Trimming left V 6 bases short and J 4 bases short, with 9 bases between. This CDR3 has 12 amino acids. DNA for the CDR3: TGTGCCAGCAGGGGGCAGACCTATGGCTACACCTTC. It is translated as CASRGQTYGYTF.

The chain employs TRBV6-1 and TRBJ1-4; maybe TRBD1 (6 bases). Deletions cut 6 bases from V and 5 bases from J, with 10 bases between. The CDR3 covers 13 residues. From germline, CDR1 is MNHNS and CDR2 SASEGT. The CDR3, as DNA: TGTGCCAGCAGGGGACAAGGGAATGAAAAACTGTTTTTT. It encodes CASRGQGNEKLFF.

The rearrangement joins TRBV18 to TRBJ1-2; no definite D call. Deletions cut 2 bases from V and 7 bases from J, with 11 bases between. This CDR3 has 13 residues. Germline V gives CDR1 KGHSH, CDR2 LQKENI. The CDR3 DNA reads TGTGCCAGCTCACCAAGCCCGGCCCGTGGCTACACCTTC. This codes for CASSPSPARGYTF.

The chain combines TRBV5-1 with TRBJ2-3; D may match TRBD1 or TRBD2 (5 bases each). Trimming took 1 base from V and 0 from J, leaving 21 bases between them. Germline CDR1 reads SGHRS; CDR2 reads YFSETQ. The CDR3 runs to 19 residues. The CDR3 DNA sequence: TGCGCCAGCAGCTTGAGGGTTGTAACCCCAGGGAGTAGCACAGATACGCAGTATTTT. This codes for CASSLRVVTPGSSTDTQYF.

The chain couples TRBV30 to TRBJ2-1; 8 positions agree with TRBD2. CDR1 is GTSNPN and CDR2 is SVGIG in the germline V gene (reference sequence). The CDR3 runs to 16 residues. The J segment lost 0 bases and the V segment lost 3 bases, leaving 7 bases of the junction unmatched. The CDR3 DNA is TGTGCCTGGAGGGTGGCGGGGGGAGTCTCCTACAATGAGCAGTTCTTC. This translates into CAWRVAGGVSYNEQFF.

This chain joins TRBV10-3 and TRBJ1-2; TRBD1 agrees at 7 bases. The junction had 6 bases not matched to a gene; V was cut back by 4 bases and J by 4 bases. The germline V gene encodes CDR1 ENHRY and CDR2 SYGVKD. The CDR3 covers 14 residues. The CDR3 region has the DNA TGTGCCATCAGTGCCCGACAGGGCGGCTATGGCTACACCTTC. Protein sequence: CAISARQGGYGYTF.

The chain is built from TRBV30 and TRBJ1-2; D gene unclear. CDR1 GTSNPN and CDR2 SVGIG come from the germline V gene (reference sequence). The V end lost 4 bases, the J end lost 6 bases, and 15 bases lay between the germline ends. The length of the CDR3 is 13 residues. The CDR3 sequence is CAWTREDRDGYTF. The CDR3 nucleotides read TGTGCCTGGACCCGAGAGGACCGGGATGGCTACACCTTC.

V is TRBV7-9 and J is TRBJ2-7; 8 bases fit TRBD1. CDR3 length: 13 amino acids. Trimming cost V 6 bases and J 3 bases; bases outside gene matches: 4. The germline V gene encodes CDR1 SEHNR and CDR2 FQNEAQ (reference sequence). The CDR3 is CASRGDRHYEQYF. CDR3 sequence (DNA): TGTGCCAGCAGAGGGGACAGGCACTACGAGCAGTACTTC.

The V call is TRBV5-6, the J call TRBJ2-4, with TRBD1 as a possible D gene (5 bases). The length of the CDR3 is 10 residues. V gave up 0 bases and J gave up 13 bases, with 5 bases separating them. Germline V gene data show CDR1 as SGHDT and CDR2 as YYEEEE. In DNA form, the CDR3 reads TGTGCCAGCAGCTTGGGACAGCAGTACTTC. Translating it yields CASSLGQQYF.

The sample holds one count of this clone. J is TRBJ1-5 and V is TRBV19; TRBD1 matches 8 bases. Germline CDR1 is LNHDA and CDR2 is SQIVND (reference sequence). The ends lost 9 bases at V and 0 bases at J; junction bases unmatched: 10. This CDR3 has 16 amino acids. The CDR3: CASSGTGFFSNQPQHF. For the CDR3, the DNA is TGTGCCAGCTCCGGGACAGGCTTTTTTAGCAATCAGCCCCAGCATTTT. Full variable domain (rest looked up from reference TRBV19 and TRBJ1-5): DGGITQSPKYLFRKEGQNVTLSCEQNLNHDAMYWYRQDPGQGLRLIYYSQIVNDFQKGDIAEGYSVSREKKESFPLTVTSAQKNPTAFYLCASSGTGFFSNQPQHFGDGTRLSIL.

The gene calls are TRBV9 and TRBJ2-3; D gene ambiguous. In germline, CDR1 is SGDLS, CDR2 YYNGEE. V was cut by 0 bases and J by 2 bases, with 7 bases left in between. This CDR3 has 14 amino acids. The CDR3 loop reads CASSVVALTDTQYF. The CDR3 coding sequence is TGTGCCAGCAGCGTAGTCGCGCTCACAGATACGCAGTATTTT.

This sequence joins TRBV7-2 and TRBJ2-3, with 13 bases lining up with TRBD2. The CDR3 extends over 16 amino acids. From germline, CDR1 is SGHTA and CDR2 FQGNSA. With 5 bases clipped from V and 6 bases from J, the junction kept 8 bases outside the gene matches. Here the CDR3 DNA reads TGTGCCAGCAGCGCACTAGCGGGGGGGCCGAAGGATACGCAGTATTTT. It specifies CASSALAGGPKDTQYF.

The J gene is TRBJ2-7, the V gene TRBV19; 7 bases are a match to TRBD2. CDR1 is LNHDA and CDR2 is SQIVND in the germline V gene (reference sequence). Trimming removed 2 bases from V and 5 bases from J; junction bases left unmatched: 6. This CDR3 spans 14 amino acids. CDR3 sequence: CASSILGGTNEQYF. CDR3 sequence (DNA): TGTGCCAGTAGTATACTCGGGGGGACCAACGAGCAGTACTTC.

The rearrangement joins TRBV18 to TRBJ1-1; the D gene is possibly TRBD1 (6 bases). V was shortened by 6 bases and J by 2 bases, with 10 bases between the two germline ends. The germline gives CDR1 KGHSH, CDR2 LQKENI. CDR3 length equals 13 residues. Here the CDR3 reads CASSGQSNTEAFF. The CDR3 DNA follows: TGTGCCAGCTCCGGACAGTCAAACACTGAAGCTTTCTTT.

In this sample, this clone turned up a few times. The chain links TRBV7-2 to TRBJ1-5; TRBD1 matches 8 bases. Per germline, CDR1 SGHTA and CDR2 FQGNSA. The CDR3 runs 16 residues. The ends lost 1 base at V and 5 bases at J; junction bases unmatched: 7. CDR3 region: CASSLGGQGADQPQHF. The CDR3 coding sequence is TGTGCCAGCAGCTTAGGAGGGCAGGGGGCGGATCAGCCCCAGCATTTT.

This chain links TRBV7-6 with TRBJ2-3; 11 bases are shared with TRBD2. The germline V gene has CDR1 SGHVS and CDR2 FNYEAQ. V gave up 8 bases and J gave up 4 bases; unmatched junction bases: 11. There are 16 residues in the CDR3. CDR3 loop: CASCPSSGGRADTQYF. CDR3 coding DNA: TGTGCCAGCTGCCCTTCTAGCGGGGGGCGAGCAGATACGCAGTATTTT.

V gene TRBV20-1 combines with J gene TRBJ1-1; D is ambiguous. With 5 bases removed from V and 0 bases from J, the gap between germline ends came to 4 bases. Germline CDR1 and CDR2: DFQATT and SNEGSKA (reference sequence). This CDR3 is built from 11 residues. The CDR3 sequence is CSAGMNTEAFF. CDR3 coding DNA: TGCAGTGCTGGGATGAACACTGAAGCTTTCTTT.

This chain joins TRBV5-1 and TRBJ2-7; TRBD1 matches 9 bases. V dropped 0 bases and J dropped 6; count of bases not matched to a gene: 1. Germline V gene lookup returns CDR1 SGHRS and CDR2 YFSETQ. This CDR3 contains 13 residues. This chain's CDR3 is CASSLGTGAEQYF. CDR3 DNA: TGCGCCAGCAGCTTGGGGACAGGGGCCGAGCAGTACTTC. Variable domain in full (rest from reference TRBV5-1 and TRBJ2-7): KAGVTQTPRYLIKTRGQQVTLSCSPISGHRSVSWYQQTPGQGLQFLFEYFSETQRNKGNFPGRFSGRQFSNSRSEMNVSTLELGDSALYLCASSLGTGAEQYFGPGTRLTVT.

This chain links TRBV7-6 with TRBJ1-3, with a weak D call TRBD1 (6 bases). Between the trimmed V and J ends, which lost 4 bases and 2 bases, there was a span of 18 bases. CDR1 is SGHVS and CDR2 is FNYEAQ in the germline V gene. The CDR3 covers 17 residues. CDR3 nucleotides: TGTGCCAGCAGCTCCAGTCCCCCAAGGGACACTGGAAACACCATATATTTT. Its translation: CASSSSPPRDTGNTIYF. Full variable domain (outside the CDR3, taken from reference TRBV7-6 and TRBJ1-3): GAGVSQSPRYKVTKRGQDVALRCDPISGHVSLYWYRQALGQGPEFLTYFNYEAQQDKSGLPNDRFSAERPEGSISTLTIQRTEQRDSAMYRCASSSSPPRDTGNTIYFGEGSWLTVV.

The gene calls are TRBV30 and TRBJ2-1; tentatively, D is TRBD1 or TRBD2 (5 bases each). The CDR3 totals 12 residues. Trimming stripped 6 bases from V and 10 bases from J, with 16 bases between. CDR1 is GTSNPN, CDR2 SVGIG, per germline (reference sequence). DNA of the CDR3: TGTGCCTGCCCGGGACCCTTCTCAGAGCAGTTCTTC. Protein product: CACPGPFSEQFF.